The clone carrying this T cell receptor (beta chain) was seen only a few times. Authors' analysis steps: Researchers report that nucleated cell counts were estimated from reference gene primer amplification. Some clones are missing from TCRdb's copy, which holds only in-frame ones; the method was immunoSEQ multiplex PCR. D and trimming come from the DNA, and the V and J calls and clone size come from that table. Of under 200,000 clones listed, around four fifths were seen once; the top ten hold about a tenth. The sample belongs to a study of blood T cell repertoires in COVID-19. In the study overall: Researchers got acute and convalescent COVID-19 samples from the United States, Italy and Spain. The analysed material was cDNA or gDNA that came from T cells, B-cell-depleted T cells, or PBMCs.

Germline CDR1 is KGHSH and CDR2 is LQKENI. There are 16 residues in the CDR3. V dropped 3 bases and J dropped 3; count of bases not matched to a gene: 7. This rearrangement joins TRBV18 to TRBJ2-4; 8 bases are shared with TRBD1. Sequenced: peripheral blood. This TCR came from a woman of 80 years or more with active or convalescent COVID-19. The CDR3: CASSPLQGGGKNIQYF. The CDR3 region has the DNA TGTGCCAGCTCACCGCTACAGGGGGGCGGCAAAAACATTCAGTACTTC.